This T cell receptor beta chain was captured in a study of T-cell reconstitution after alpha-beta-depleted transplantation in children. During its preparation, the TCRbeta library received unique molecular identifiers. TCRdb reprocessed the PCR reads with MiXCR, giving one entry per CDR3 protein. The table includes about a million distinct CDR3 sequences, roughly 29% detected once. The CDR3 sequence is 13 residues long. With V trimmed by 11 bases and J by 7 bases, 9 bases remained unmatched. Germline V gene lookup returns CDR1 MNHEY and CDR2 SVGAGI. Sequenced here: PBMCs, mostly from graft donor cells, sampled 360 days after TCRalphabeta/CD19-depleted stem cell transplant. The receptor's source is a boy in the first two years of life who had a stem cell transplant for SCID, so the T cells may come from the graft donor. The chain recombines TRBV6-5 with TRBJ1-5; 9 bases agree with TRBD1. CDR3 amino acids: CAGGGQGGQPQHF. CDR3 bases: TGTGCCGGGGGGGGACAGGGCGGACAGCCCCAGCATTTT.